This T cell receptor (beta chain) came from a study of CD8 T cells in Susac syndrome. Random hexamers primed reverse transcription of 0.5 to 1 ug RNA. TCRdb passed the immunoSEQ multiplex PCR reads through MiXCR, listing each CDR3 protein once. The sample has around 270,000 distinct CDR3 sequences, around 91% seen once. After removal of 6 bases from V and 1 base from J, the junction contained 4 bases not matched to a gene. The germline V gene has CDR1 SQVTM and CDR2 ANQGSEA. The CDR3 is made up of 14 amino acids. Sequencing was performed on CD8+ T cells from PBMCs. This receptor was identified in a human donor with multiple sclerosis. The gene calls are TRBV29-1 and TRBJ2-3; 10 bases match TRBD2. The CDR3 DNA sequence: TGCAGCGTCACCAGCGGGAGGGGCACAGATACGCAGTATTTT. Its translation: CSVTSGRGTDTQYF.